What follows describes a single T cell receptor beta chain. Its antigen is unknown. Germline CDR1 SGHTA, CDR2 FQGNSA. The ends lost 4 bases at V and 4 bases at J; junction bases unmatched: 6. This CDR3 comprises 15 residues. The source of the sample is a study of OX40 agonist ivuxolimab in advanced cancers. Study-level points and caveats: Low levels of normalized T-cell clonal expansion also appeared in some nonresponders.

Assay used: immunoSEQ multiplex PCR; TCRdb lists only in-frame clones, some missing. The data show 90,000 or so clones, about 92% seen once. The sample was CD4+ or CD8+ T cells sorted from blood, taken in a trial of the OX40 agonist ivuxolimab. The genes are TRBV7-2 and TRBJ1-1; 10 bases line up with TRBD1. The receptor comes from an adult with an advanced solid tumor such as melanoma, head and neck, liver or kidney cancer. This CDR3 is CASSSGTGDSTEAFF. In nucleotides, the CDR3 is TGTGCCAGCAGCTCCGGGACAGGGGATAGCACTGAAGCTTTCTTT. Variable domain in full (rest from reference TRBV7-2 and TRBJ1-1): GAGVSQSPSNKVTEKGKDVELRCDPISGHTALYWYRQSLGQGLEFLIYFQGNSAPDKSGLPSDRFSAERTGGSVSTLTIQRTQQEDSAVYLCASSSGTGDSTEAFFGQGTRLTVV.